Here is one T cell receptor (beta chain) with its context. This sample was included in a study of blood T cell repertoires in COVID-19. For the study at large: Acute and convalescent COVID-19 specimens originated in the United States, Italy and Spain.

The method was immunoSEQ multiplex PCR; TCRdb's version includes in-frame clones alone and lacks a portion of them. The data show about 40,000 clones, about four fifths seen once. Germline V gene data show CDR1 as SGHVS and CDR2 as FQNEAQ. This CDR3 comprises 18 residues. Between the trimmed V and J ends, which lost 2 bases and 2 bases, there was a span of 22 bases. The material sequenced was peripheral blood. The chain employs TRBV7-8 and TRBJ2-7, with D perhaps matching TRBD1 (6 bases). The receptor comes from a human donor with acute or convalescent COVID-19. The donor label of this sample is uncertain. CDR3 loop: CASSLLAPSGTKAYEQYF. In DNA form, the CDR3 reads TGTGCCAGCAGCTTATTGGCCCCTTCCGGGACAAAAGCCTACGAGCAGTACTTC.